This T cell receptor beta chain came from a study of shared T cell receptors in the human thymus. Assay: immunoSEQ multiplex PCR; the TCRdb copy retains only in-frame clones and omits some. The sample holds 540,000 or so clones; 75% to 85% are singletons and the top ten take roughly 0.013%. This CDR3 region has 15 residues. Trimming removed 4 bases from V and 5 bases from J; junction bases left unmatched: 9. Germline V gives CDR1 SGHRS, CDR2 YFSETQ. The same specimen was also included in a second study, on human thymus T cells.

This clonotype was sampled from a boy under two years old with a congenital heart defect. The J gene is TRBJ2-7, the V gene TRBV5-1; 10 bases are shared with TRBD1. The sample was thymocytes. CDR3 coding DNA: TGCGCCAGCAGCGGAGGGACAGGGGCATCCGACGAGCAGTACTTC. This codes for CASSGGTGASDEQYF. Together with reference TRBV5-1 and TRBJ2-7, the CDR3 gives the full variable domain: KAGVTQTPRYLIKTRGQQVTLSCSPISGHRSVSWYQQTPGQGLQFLFEYFSETQRNKGNFPGRFSGRQFSNSRSEMNVSTLELGDSALYLCASSGGTGASDEQYFGPGTRLTVT.